Shown below are 20 T cell receptor beta chains from a single sample sequenced in a study of PD-1 blockade in classical Hodgkin lymphoma. All patients experienced relapse after autologous stem cell transplantation, and brentuximab vedotin exposure was variable. The data were produced by immunoSEQ multiplex PCR, yet TCRdb's version contains in-frame clones alone and is incomplete. The table lists 90,000 to 130,000 clones, about 89% of them singletons. The sequencing used peripheral blood mononuclear cells (PBMCs), collected before the second cycle of nivolumab. All receptors derive from a human donor with classical Hodgkin lymphoma.

V gene TRBV28 combines with J gene TRBJ2-7; possible D gene TRBD1, 5 bases. The germline V gene has CDR1 MDHEN and CDR2 SYDVKM. V was shortened by 3 bases and J by 3 bases, with 12 bases between the two germline ends. This CDR3 comprises 14 residues. CDR3 sequence: CASSFPGRLYEQYF. CDR3 nucleotides: TGTGCCAGCAGTTTTCCAGGGCGCCTCTACGAGCAGTACTTC.

This clone appeared a single time. The rearrangement joins TRBV21-1 to TRBJ1-5. TRBV21-1 is a pseudogene locus. The CDR3 runs 17 residues. CDR3 bases: TGTGCCAGCAGCATCGTTTTCTGGATCCAGAGCAATCAGCCCCAGCATTTT. It translates to CASSIVFWIQSNQPQHF.

The genes are TRBV18 and TRBJ2-5; D gene uncertain. The length of the CDR3 is 13 residues. The germline V gene has CDR1 KGHSH and CDR2 LQKENI. Trimming cost V 0 bases and J 1 base, with 3 bases left between them. The CDR3 spells CASSPPSQETQYF. The CDR3 DNA reads TGTGCCAGCTCACCACCGAGCCAAGAGACCCAGTACTTC. The entire variable domain, with the rest obtained from reference TRBV18 and TRBJ2-5, is as follows: NAGVMQNPRHLVRRRGQEARLRCSPMKGHSHVYWYRQLPEEGLKFMVYLQKENIIDESGMPKERFSAEFPKEGPSILRIQQVVRGDSAAYFCASSPPSQETQYFGPGTRLLVL.

This clone came up a few times. V usage is TRBV7-2 and J usage is TRBJ2-7, with D possibly TRBD2 on 6 matching bases. CDR1 and CDR2 (germline): SGHTA, FQGNSA. V gave up 0 bases and J gave up 4 bases, with 10 bases separating them. The CDR3 has 14 amino acids. CDR3 bases: TGTGCCAGCAGCTTAGCTAGCGCGGGATACGAGCAGTACTTC. It is translated as CASSLASAGYEQYF.

This chain joins TRBV6-6 and TRBJ1-1, with TRBD1 matching over 9 bases. Germline CDR1 is MNHNY and CDR2 is SVGAGI (reference sequence). The CDR3 length is 16 residues. J lost 7 bases, V lost 6 bases, and 15 bases had no gene match. The DNA for the CDR3 is TGTGCCAGCAGCCGTAGGGGACAGGGAGAGGTTGTTGAAGCTTTCTTT. Amino acids: CASSRRGQGEVVEAFF.

V and J are TRBV12-5 and TRBJ1-5; D unresolved. V was pared by 6 bases and J by 2 bases, with 5 bases between. The CDR3 is made up of 12 amino acids. Germline CDR1 LGHNT, CDR2 FRNRAP. The DNA of the CDR3 is TGTGCTAGTGGAGAGGGCAATCAGCCCCAGCATTTT. Translated, it gives CASGEGNQPQHF.

Turning to this clone: The missing conserved phenylalanine or tryptophan at the end of this CDR3 makes a read error likely. The chain combines TRBV13 with TRBJ2-7; D perhaps matches TRBD2 (6 bases). There are 12 residues in the CDR3. V lost 1 base to trimming and J lost 6 bases, with 7 bases between them. Germline CDR1 reads PRHDT; CDR2 reads FYEKMQ (reference sequence). The CDR3 region is CASSLAGVEQYL. CDR3 DNA: TGTGCCAGCAGCTTAGCGGGGGTCGAGCAGTACCTC.

A few counts support this clone. V is TRBV2 and J is TRBJ1-1; perhaps TRBD1 as D (5 bases). Germline CDR1 and CDR2: SNHLY and FYNNEI. This CDR3 region has 13 residues. V was shortened by 3 bases and J by 4 bases, with 9 bases between the two germline ends. The CDR3 region is CASSDQGGTEAFF. CDR3 nucleotide sequence: TGTGCCAGCAGTGATCAGGGTGGCACTGAAGCTTTCTTT.

V usage is TRBV28 and J usage is TRBJ1-5; D is possibly TRBD1 (5 bases). This CDR3 is 16 amino acids long. Trimming took off 2 bases at V and 7 bases at J, with 18 bases between the two ends. Germline V CDR1 and CDR2: MDHEN, SYDVKM. The CDR3 is CASSLPTGTARQPQHF. The CDR3 DNA reads TGTGCCAGCAGTTTACCTACCGGGACGGCCCGACAGCCCCAGCATTTT.

J is TRBJ1-1 and V is TRBV6-1; D is possibly TRBD1 (6 bases). The germline gives CDR1 MNHNS, CDR2 SASEGT. Trimming removed 4 bases at V and 0 bases at J, with 15 bases between. CDR3 length equals 16 residues. This CDR3 is CASSAATQGMNTEAFF. The CDR3 region has the DNA TGTGCCAGCAGTGCCGCTACACAGGGTATGAACACTGAAGCTTTCTTT.

This chain connects TRBV7-2 to TRBJ2-1; 12 bases match TRBD2. The CDR3 runs to 16 residues. The V segment lost 5 bases and the J segment 4 bases; nucleotides outside the gene matches: 6. Germline loops: CDR1 SGHTA, CDR2 FQGNSA. CDR3 coding DNA: TGTGCCAGCAGCAATGACGGGACTAGCGGGTACAATGAGCAGTTCTTC. Protein: CASSNDGTSGYNEQFF.

This chain uses TRBV2 with TRBJ1-6; weak D call: TRBD1 (6 bases). Germline V lookup: CDR1 SNHLY, CDR2 FYNNEI. Trimming pared 3 bases from V and 6 bases from J, leaving 12 bases between. The length of the CDR3 is 15 residues. CDR3 coding DNA: TGTGCCAGCAGTGACGTTGTAGGGGGTAATTCACCCCTCCACTTT. Translation: CASSDVVGGNSPLHF.

The chain links TRBV4-2 to TRBJ2-1; TRBD2 might be the D (7 bases). CDR3 size: 14 residues. V lost 4 bases and J lost 9, with 16 bases in between. Germline V CDR1 and CDR2: LGHNA, YNFKEQ. The CDR3 coding sequence is TGTGCCAGCAGCCGAGGGGGGGCTGAGAGTGAGCAGTTCTTC. Translated: CASSRGGAESEQFF.

The V gene is TRBV6-5, the J gene TRBJ2-7; 10 bases line up with TRBD1. This CDR3 comprises 16 residues. Looked up from germline, CDR1 is MNHEY and CDR2 is SVGAGI. J gave up 2 bases and V 0 bases, and 4 bases lay outside the gene matches. This CDR3 is CASSYSSGTGAYEQYF. As DNA, the CDR3 is TGTGCCAGCAGTTACTCCTCCGGGACAGGGGCCTACGAGCAGTACTTC.

The chain couples TRBV5-1 to TRBJ2-1; tentatively, D is TRBD1 (5 bases). The CDR3 covers 14 residues. CDR1 and CDR2 from the germline V gene are SGHRS and YFSETQ. Trimming left V 4 bases short and J 0 bases short, with 8 bases between. In DNA form, the CDR3 reads TGCGCCAGCAGCGGGGCGAGCTCCTACAATGAGCAGTTCTTC. It translates to CASSGASSYNEQFF. The full variable domain, with the rest looked up from reference TRBV5-1 and TRBJ2-1, is KAGVTQTPRYLIKTRGQQVTLSCSPISGHRSVSWYQQTPGQGLQFLFEYFSETQRNKGNFPGRFSGRQFSNSRSEMNVSTLELGDSALYLCASSGASSYNEQFFGPGTRLTVL.

Remarks on this clone: At one end the junction does not follow the germline gene, possibly because of a read error. The V call is TRBV7-7, the J call TRBJ2-5; 8 bases map to TRBD1. CDR1 SSHAT and CDR2 FNYEAQ come from the germline V gene (reference sequence). This CDR3 spans 15 amino acids. The CDR3 is CASSPVPGQVMTQYF. DNA of the CDR3: TGTGCTAGCAGCCCCGTCCCGGGACAGGTTATGACCCAGTACTTC.

Remarks on this clone: Compared with germline, one end of the junction differs, possibly owing to a read error. In the same sample, other DNA sequences code for this CDR3. The V gene is TRBV6-5, the J gene TRBJ1-3; D not certain. The CDR3 is 14 amino acids. Germline V gene sequence: CDR1 MNHEY, CDR2 SVGAGI. DNA for the CDR3: TGTGCCAGTAGTTACCTGGGCGGCCGAAACACCATATATTTT. Its protein is CASSYLGGRNTIYF.

The J gene is TRBJ2-1, the V gene TRBV19; 12 bases match TRBD2. Germline CDR1 LNHDA, CDR2 SQIVND (reference sequence). The V and J ends lost 3 bases and 8 bases, in that order; junction bases with no gene match: 14. The CDR3 length is 18 residues. DNA for the CDR3: TGTGCCAGTAGTATTATCCCGACTAGCGGGAGTGGAATCGATGAGCAGTTCTTC. Translation: CASSIIPTSGSGIDEQFF.

The genes are TRBV4-3 and TRBJ2-6; possibly TRBD1 for D (6 bases). V shed 8 bases and J shed 0 bases, with 8 bases lying between them. Germline CDR1 reads LGHNA; CDR2 reads YSLEER. The CDR3 is 14 residues long. The CDR3 reads CASRQVSGANVLTF. As DNA, the CDR3 is TGCGCCAGCCGACAGGTCTCTGGGGCCAACGTCCTGACTTTC.

This clone has only one observation. Other nucleotide sequences in the sample specify the same CDR3. V usage is TRBV6-5 and J usage is TRBJ2-1; 10 bases map to TRBD2. CDR1 MNHEY and CDR2 SVGAGI come from the germline V gene. CDR3 length equals 15 residues. V gave up 8 bases and J gave up 2 bases; unmatched junction bases: 6. CDR3 in amino acids: CASRTSGRAYNEQFF. The CDR3 DNA reads TGTGCCAGCCGAACGAGCGGGAGGGCCTACAATGAGCAGTTCTTC.